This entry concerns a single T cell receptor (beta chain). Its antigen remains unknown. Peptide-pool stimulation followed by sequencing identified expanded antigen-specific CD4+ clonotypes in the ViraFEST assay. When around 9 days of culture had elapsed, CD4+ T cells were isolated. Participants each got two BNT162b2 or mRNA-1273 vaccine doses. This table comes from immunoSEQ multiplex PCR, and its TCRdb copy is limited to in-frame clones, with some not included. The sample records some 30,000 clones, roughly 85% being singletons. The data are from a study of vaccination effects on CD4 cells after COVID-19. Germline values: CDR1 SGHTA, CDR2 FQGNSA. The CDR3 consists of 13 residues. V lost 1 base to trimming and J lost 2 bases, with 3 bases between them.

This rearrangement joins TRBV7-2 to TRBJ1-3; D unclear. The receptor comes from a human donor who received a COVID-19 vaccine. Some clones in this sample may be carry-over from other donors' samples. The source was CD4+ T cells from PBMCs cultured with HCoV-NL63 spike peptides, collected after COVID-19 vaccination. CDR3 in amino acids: CASSLGAGNTIYF. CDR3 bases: TGTGCCAGCAGCTTAGGGGCTGGAAACACCATATATTTT.